This TCR beta chain comes out of a study of cytomegalovirus exposure and HLA in healthy donors (dated by TCRdb to about 2017). In terms of the full investigation: In an earlier analysis of fewer than 750 of the donors, approximately 260 Gb of sequence data and roughly 100 million unique TCR beta sequences from some 170 million T cells were reported. Roughly 300 gigabases of sequencing data and 70 million to 95 million unique TCR sequences made up an early release that covered 640 HLA-typed donors. Of the approximately 400 genotyped donors, 81% fell in the genetic ancestry cluster associated with self-reported Caucasian donors. The study was designed to test whether signatures of past pathogen exposure could be identified by cataloging public T cell receptors. The T cell repertoires of 666 subjects were profiled by immunosequencing and related to cytomegalovirus serostatus. A separate validation cohort of more than 100 different subjects was used in addition to the roughly 700-subject first cohort. To predict cytomegalovirus infection status, the study brought together high-throughput TCR immunosequencing, statistical association of individual TCRs with disease status, and machine learning. To study patterns of TCR occurrence, a later analysis re-analyzed previously published TCR beta repertoires from 550 to 800 donors and added high-resolution HLA genotyping. Rather than using new phenotypic data, the later analysis identified candidate immune exposures from TCR beta sequences and from how often those sequences occurred across donors. In an earlier analysis of roughly 600 of the donors, high-throughput TCR beta sequencing was used to judge whether each TCR beta V gene segment behaved as functional or pseudogenic. Donor age, sex, ethnicity and CMV serostatus were compiled alongside the repertoire data. A later genetic analysis used genome-wide SNP genotypes for about 60% of the 666 donors, treating that subset as a discovery cohort. All discovery cohort repertoires had been generated on a single sequencing platform. Both class I and class II loci were covered by HLA typing, at four-digit resolution. Typing coverage varied by locus: about 629-630 donors for A, B, C, DRB1 and DQB1; some 520 for DQA1; 606 for DPA1; roughly 470 for DPB1. Five DR-DQ haplotypes were handled as single units for association and clustering, since linkage in the cohort was strong. Among some 410 genotyped donors of the cohort, an average of about 240,000 unique TCR beta nucleotide sequences were sequenced per donor, around 20% of them non-productive.

Of note for this clone: Its antigen target is currently unknown. Per-base qualities were not stored, and no clone one base away is much larger.

Library preparation was by the immunoSEQ multiplex PCR assay. A mixture of 60 forward primers for TCR Vbeta segments and 13 reverse primers for TCR Jbeta segments was used in the multiplex PCR. The CDR3 region of rearranged TCR beta genes was amplified from genomic DNA with a multiplex PCR assay. The Illumina HiSeq System was used to sequence the amplified TCR beta libraries as 87-base-pair reads. From the authors' description of their analysis: A later analysis tallied 75 million to 85 million unique TCR beta chains across the 666 repertoires, and approximately 9.9 million of those chains were shared by two or more donors. To remove PCR and sequencing errors, raw reads were error-corrected and collapsed into unique sequences using a nearest-neighbor algorithm that merged closely related sequences. To assign V, D and J gene segments, CDR3 sequences were aligned to IMGT reference sequences. For a sequence to be retained, a match of at least six nucleotides was required to both a V gene segment and a J gene segment. A rearrangement counted as productive if the CDR3 had no stop codons and remained in frame with V and J, and every other rearrangement counted as non-productive. Following IMGT convention, CDR3 was defined as the stretch from the second conserved V-encoded cysteine to the conserved J-encoded phenylalanine. In an earlier analysis of more than 550 of the donors, sequences lacking an unambiguous match to a single V gene segment were excluded. In an earlier analysis of about 590 of the donors, a V segment was called functional when productive rearrangements were above 56.7%, and segregating when the standard deviation between donors exceeded 5%. To diagnose cytomegalovirus status from the catalog of TCR beta chain sequences, a statistical classification framework was built. In a later analysis, V and J genes were assigned by comparing TCR nucleotide sequences against IMGT/GENE-DB human TR gene sequences. In a later analysis, CDR3 sequences and most-parsimonious VDJ recombination scenarios were assigned using the TCRdist pipeline. In a later analysis, each TCR beta chain was defined by its CDR3 amino acid sequence together with its V-gene family, and reads without a unique V-gene family were excluded. To address suspected cross-contamination and a sequencing artifact, a later analysis removed approximately 590 highly shared, low-generation-probability nucleotide sequences. In a later analysis, a clonal expansion index was calculated for each public chain from normalized within-repertoire ranks of inferred template counts. In a later analysis, generation probabilities were computed using a VDJ recombination model fitted to out-of-frame rearrangements, and the results were checked against IGoR. Hypergeometric tests were used in a later analysis to score TCR-TCR, TCR-HLA and TCR-CMV co-occurrence, with a repertoire-size bias correction applied to the TCR pairs. In a later analysis, false discovery rates were estimated by permuting HLA or CMV assignments 20 times. In a later analysis, co-occurring TCRs were grouped using DBSCAN, and TCRdist sequence similarity was added for clustering within HLA-allele-positive subsets. Repertoires with fewer than 30,000 or more than 120,000 public chains were left out of co-occurrence clustering, as were five repertoires with anomalous nucleotide sharing. Drawn from immuneACCESS, this table holds only the in-frame rearrangements with V and J called that TCRdb kept. Clones are partly lost; checked studies trace under half to an unresolved V gene and leave the rest unexplained. V and J calls and clone size follow that table, whereas D and trimming were derived from the DNA. In all, the sample holds about 85,000 clones, and approximately 80% of those were seen once. Clones ranked in the top ten supply about 32% of the sample.

Findings and caveats that apply to the study as a whole: An association between a missense DCLRE1C variant and V-gene and J-gene trimming of TCR beta chains was found in a later genetic analysis and replicated in an independent cohort. Some IMGT-functional V segments, including TRBV6-2 and TRBV6-3, could not be distinguished by the 87-base-pair reads and were therefore excluded. Broadly in line with IMGT annotations, most TCR beta V segments showed up in productive rearrangements about 87% or about 30% of the time in an earlier analysis of some 590 of the donors. A cluster of highly shared sequence variants was judged likely to be a technical artifact of the sequencing pipeline. Because counts were too low, seventeen rarely observed V segments, including chromosome 9 orphons, were excluded from the earlier analysis of around 590 of the donors. In a later analysis, most CMV-associated TCR beta chains were found to appear HLA-restricted, with HLA associations seemingly driven largely by CMV exposure. Because HLA typing was missing for some donors at each locus, association tests included only the typed subset. Across donors, most TCR sequences were observed very rarely, whereas some public TCRs were present in many individuals. In a later analysis, the rate of TCR association differed among HLA loci, with DRB1 alleles having the most associated TCRs and HLA-C alleles having the fewest. Compared with the roughly 700-donor mean, donors in an Asian-associated ancestry cluster had fewer N-insertions in productive TCRs, according to a later genetic analysis. The authors suggested that the approach could potentially be extended to other disease states and immunological phenotypes. Roughly uniform sequencing depth across donors was assumed in presence/absence analyses, although this assumption may not hold. In vitro tests confirmed that a few of the cytomegalovirus-associated TCR beta chains recognize cytomegalovirus antigens. Cytomegalovirus status was reported to be diagnosed by the classifier with high specificity and sensitivity in both the original and validation cohorts. Linkage disequilibrium might explain the correlated functional status among segregating V segments, but an unknown experimental factor could not be ruled out. In a later analysis, HLA-associated TCR beta chains showed more clonal expansion and lower generation probabilities than non-associated chains that were equally common. For the cohort, immune exposure information was limited to CMV serostatus. Specific HLA alleles were associated with 16,951 TCR beta sequences at a false discovery rate of 0.05 in a later analysis. A total of 164 TCR beta chains were listed by the study as associated with cytomegalovirus. A further reported finding was that TCR beta sequences accurately predicted the HLA-A and HLA-B alleles for most subjects in the first cohort. Strong co-occurrence of HLA alleles, especially DR and DQ, made assigning TCR associations to individual alleles difficult. Only TCR beta chains were sequenced in this cohort, and the absence of alpha or paired-chain data limited detectable features. A later analysis reported that several top co-occurrence clusters appeared linked to parvovirus B19, influenza, CMV and Epstein-Barr virus.

The germline V gene sets CDR1 to MNHEY and CDR2 to SVGAGI. The CDR3 runs 12 amino acids, cysteine and phenylalanine included. Only the CDR3 DNA is retained, 36 bases long and in frame from the first base. Trimming at the junction amounts to 10 bases on V and 2 bases on J, and the germline ends lie 12 bases apart. The cohort comprised hundreds of healthy bone marrow donors. Cohort members were all nominally healthy when sampled, although unrecorded immune exposures were likely present. The donor tested CMV seropositive and was one of the 289 seropositive cohort members. Every donor gave a peripheral blood sample, and the peripheral blood mononuclear cells from that sample were used for TCR beta sequencing. Genomic DNA extraction from the blood cell samples was performed with the Qiagen DNeasy Blood Extraction Kit.

The rearrangement combines TRBV6-5 with TRBJ2-7, with the D gene uncertain. Sequenced sample: PBMCs. This clonotype was sampled from a man between 50 and 59 years old in good health and CMV-seropositive. This receptor carries the CDR3 CATRGSTYEQYF. The sequence in DNA is TGTGCCACCCGAGGATCTACCTACGAGCAGTACTTC.